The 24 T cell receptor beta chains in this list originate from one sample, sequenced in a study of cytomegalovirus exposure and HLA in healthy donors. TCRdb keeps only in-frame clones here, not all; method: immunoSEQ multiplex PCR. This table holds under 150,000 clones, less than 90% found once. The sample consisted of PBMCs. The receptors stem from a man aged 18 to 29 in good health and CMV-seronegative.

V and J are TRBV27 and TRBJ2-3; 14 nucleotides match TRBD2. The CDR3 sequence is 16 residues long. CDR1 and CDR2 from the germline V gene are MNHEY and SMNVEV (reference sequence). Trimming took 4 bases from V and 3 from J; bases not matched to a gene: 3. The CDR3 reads CASSSWTSGRTDTQYF. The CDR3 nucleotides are TGTGCCAGCAGTTCTTGGACTAGCGGGAGGACAGATACGCAGTATTTT.

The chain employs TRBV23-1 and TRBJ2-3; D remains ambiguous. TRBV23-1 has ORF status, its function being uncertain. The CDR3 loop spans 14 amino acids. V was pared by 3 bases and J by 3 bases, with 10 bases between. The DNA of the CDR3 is TGCGCCAGCAGTCAGGAATCCGGGACAGATACGCAGTATTTT. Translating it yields CASSQESGTDTQYF.

CDR3: CASSYTAARGNQPQHF. For the CDR3, the DNA is TGTGCCAGCAGTTACACAGCGGCCAGGGGGAATCAGCCCCAGCATTTT. This sequence joins TRBV6-6 and TRBJ1-5, with 7 positions matching TRBD1. The CDR3 sequence is 16 residues long. Germline V gene sequence: CDR1 MNHNY, CDR2 SVGAGI (reference sequence). J lost 4 bases, V lost 2 bases, and 8 bases had no gene match.

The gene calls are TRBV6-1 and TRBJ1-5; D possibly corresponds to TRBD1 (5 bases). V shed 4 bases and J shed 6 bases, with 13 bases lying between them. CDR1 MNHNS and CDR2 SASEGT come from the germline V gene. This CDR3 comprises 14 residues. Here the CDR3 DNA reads TGTGCCAGCAGTGGGTTGAGGGGAGGTCAGCCCCAGCATTTT. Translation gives CASSGLRGGQPQHF.

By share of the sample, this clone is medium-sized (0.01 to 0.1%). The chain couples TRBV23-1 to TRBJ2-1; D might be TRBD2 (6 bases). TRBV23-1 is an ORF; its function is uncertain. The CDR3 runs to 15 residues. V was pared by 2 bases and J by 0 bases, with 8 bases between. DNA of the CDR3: TGCGCCAGCAGTCAACTCGGGAGCTCCTACAATGAGCAGTTCTTC. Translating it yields CASSQLGSSYNEQFF.

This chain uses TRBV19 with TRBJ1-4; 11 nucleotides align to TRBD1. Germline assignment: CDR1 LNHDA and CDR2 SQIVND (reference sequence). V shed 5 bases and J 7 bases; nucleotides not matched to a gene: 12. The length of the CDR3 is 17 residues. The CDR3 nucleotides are TGTGCCAGTAGTCGGACAGGGGGCGCGTCTTTGAGTGAAAAACTGTTTTTT. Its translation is CASSRTGGASLSEKLFF.

The CDR3 bases are TGTGCCAGCAAAGGGGGTGGGACCTACGAGCAGTACTTC. It encodes CASKGGGTYEQYF. The rearrangement joins TRBV25-1 to TRBJ2-7, with a tentative D call TRBD1 (6 bases). V was trimmed by 7 bases and J by 2 bases, leaving 12 bases between them. The CDR3 is 13 residues long. CDR1 MGHDK and CDR2 SYGVNS come from the germline V gene.

The CDR3 DNA reads as TGTGCCAGCAGTTTACCGGGTATGGGGGGGGAAGAGACCCAGTACTTC. This sequence encodes CASSLPGMGGEETQYF. V and J are TRBV28 and TRBJ2-5; 7 positions agree with TRBD2. Trimming cost V 2 bases and J 3 bases; bases outside gene matches: 9. The CDR3 is 16 amino acids. Germline V gene data show CDR1 as MDHEN and CDR2 as SYDVKM.

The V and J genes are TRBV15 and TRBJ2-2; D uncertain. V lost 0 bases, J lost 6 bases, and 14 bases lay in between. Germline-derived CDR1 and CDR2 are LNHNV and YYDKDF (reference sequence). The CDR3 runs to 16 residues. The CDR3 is CATSRESWPLAGELFF. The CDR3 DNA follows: TGTGCCACCAGCAGAGAGTCCTGGCCTCTAGCCGGGGAGCTGTTTTTT.

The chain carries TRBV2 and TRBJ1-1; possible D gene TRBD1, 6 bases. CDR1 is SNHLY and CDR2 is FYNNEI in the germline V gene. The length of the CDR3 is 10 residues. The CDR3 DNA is TGTGCTGGACAGCTCACTGAAGCTTTCTTT. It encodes CAGQLTEAFF. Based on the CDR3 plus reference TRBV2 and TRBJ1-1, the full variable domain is EPEVTQTPSHQVTQMGQEVILRCVPISNHLYFYWYRQILGQKVEFLVSFYNNEISEKSEIFDDQFSVERPDGSNFTLKIRSTKLEDSAMYFCAGQLTEAFFGQGTRLTVV.

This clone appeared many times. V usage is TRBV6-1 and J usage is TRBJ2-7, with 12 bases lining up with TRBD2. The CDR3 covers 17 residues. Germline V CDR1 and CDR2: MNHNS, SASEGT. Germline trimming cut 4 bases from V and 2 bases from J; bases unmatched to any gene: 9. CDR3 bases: TGTGCCAGCAGTGGACTAGCGGGGGATCATATTACCTACGAGCAGTACTTC. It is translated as CASSGLAGDHITYEQYF.

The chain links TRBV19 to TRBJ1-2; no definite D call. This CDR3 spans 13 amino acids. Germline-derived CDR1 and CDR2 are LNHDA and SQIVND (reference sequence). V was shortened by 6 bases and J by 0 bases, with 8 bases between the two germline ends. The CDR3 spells CASRDSANYGYTF. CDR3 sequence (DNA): TGTGCCAGTAGGGACTCAGCTAACTATGGCTACACCTTC.

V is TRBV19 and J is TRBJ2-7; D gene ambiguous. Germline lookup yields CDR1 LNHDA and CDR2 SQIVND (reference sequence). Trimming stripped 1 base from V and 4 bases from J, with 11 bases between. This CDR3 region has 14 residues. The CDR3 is CASSIVPGPYEQYF. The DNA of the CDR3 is TGTGCCAGTAGTATAGTCCCAGGTCCTTACGAGCAGTACTTC.

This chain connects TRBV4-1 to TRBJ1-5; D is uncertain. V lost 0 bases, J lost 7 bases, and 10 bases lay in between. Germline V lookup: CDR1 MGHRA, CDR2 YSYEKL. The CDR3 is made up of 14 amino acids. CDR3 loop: CASSQESGQQPQHF. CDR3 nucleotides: TGCGCCAGCAGCCAAGAAAGTGGCCAGCAGCCCCAGCATTTT.

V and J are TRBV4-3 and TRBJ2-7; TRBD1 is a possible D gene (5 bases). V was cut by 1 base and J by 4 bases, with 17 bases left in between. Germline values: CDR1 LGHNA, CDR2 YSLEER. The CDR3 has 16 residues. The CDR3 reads CASSQGVGDSEYEQYF. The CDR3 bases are TGCGCCAGCAGCCAAGGGGTCGGCGACAGTGAGTACGAGCAGTACTTC.

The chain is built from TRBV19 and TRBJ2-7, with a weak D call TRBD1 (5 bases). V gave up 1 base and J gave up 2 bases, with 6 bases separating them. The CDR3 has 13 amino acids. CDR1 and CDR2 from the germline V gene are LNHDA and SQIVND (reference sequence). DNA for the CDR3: TGTGCCAGTAGTATAGTGGACACCTACGAGCAGTACTTC. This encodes CASSIVDTYEQYF.

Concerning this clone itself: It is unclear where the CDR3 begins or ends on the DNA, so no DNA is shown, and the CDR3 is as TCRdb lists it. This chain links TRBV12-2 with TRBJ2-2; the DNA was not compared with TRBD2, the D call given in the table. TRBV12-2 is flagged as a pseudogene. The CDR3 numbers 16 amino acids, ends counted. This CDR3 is CASRPTVAGGTGELFF.

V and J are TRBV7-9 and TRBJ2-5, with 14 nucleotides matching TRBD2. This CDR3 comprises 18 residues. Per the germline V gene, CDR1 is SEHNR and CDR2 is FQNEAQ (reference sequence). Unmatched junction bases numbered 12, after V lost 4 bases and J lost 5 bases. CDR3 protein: CASSSTSGLAGVGETQYF. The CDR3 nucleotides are TGTGCCAGCAGCTCAACATCGGGACTAGCGGGAGTCGGCGAGACCCAGTACTTC.

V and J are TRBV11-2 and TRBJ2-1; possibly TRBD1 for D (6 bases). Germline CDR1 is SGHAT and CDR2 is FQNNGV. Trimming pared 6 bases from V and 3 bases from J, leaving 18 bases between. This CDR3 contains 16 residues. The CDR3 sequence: CASSPETTGGYNEQFF. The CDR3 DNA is TGTGCCAGCAGTCCGGAAACGACAGGCGGCTACAATGAGCAGTTCTTC.

CDR3 nucleotides: TGTGCCAGCAGCAACCCGGGACACGGTCCAAGCACAGATACGCAGTATTTT. It specifies CASSNPGHGPSTDTQYF. This chain connects TRBV7-9 to TRBJ2-3, with D possibly TRBD1 on 6 matching bases. CDR3 size: 17 residues. V was cut by 5 bases and J by 0 bases, with 18 bases left in between. The germline gives CDR1 SEHNR, CDR2 FQNEAQ (reference sequence).

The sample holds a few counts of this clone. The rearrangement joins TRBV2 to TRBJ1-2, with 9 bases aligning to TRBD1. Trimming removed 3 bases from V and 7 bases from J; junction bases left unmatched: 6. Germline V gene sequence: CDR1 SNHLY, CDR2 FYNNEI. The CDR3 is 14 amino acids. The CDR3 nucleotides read TGTGCCAGCAGTGAGGGACAGGGACTGGCTGGCTACACCTTC. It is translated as CASSEGQGLAGYTF.

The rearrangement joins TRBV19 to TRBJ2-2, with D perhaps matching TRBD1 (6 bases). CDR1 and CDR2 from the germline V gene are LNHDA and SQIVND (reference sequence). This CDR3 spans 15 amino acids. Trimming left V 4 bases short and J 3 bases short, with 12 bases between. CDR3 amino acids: CASSRPGVDTGELFF. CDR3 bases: TGTGCCAGTAGTAGGCCAGGGGTCGACACCGGGGAGCTGTTTTTT.

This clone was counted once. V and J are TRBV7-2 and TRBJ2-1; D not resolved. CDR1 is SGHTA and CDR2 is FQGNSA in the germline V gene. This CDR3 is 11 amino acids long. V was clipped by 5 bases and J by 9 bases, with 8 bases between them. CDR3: CASSLPPEQFF. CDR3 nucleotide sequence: TGTGCCAGCAGCCTACCGCCTGAGCAGTTCTTC.

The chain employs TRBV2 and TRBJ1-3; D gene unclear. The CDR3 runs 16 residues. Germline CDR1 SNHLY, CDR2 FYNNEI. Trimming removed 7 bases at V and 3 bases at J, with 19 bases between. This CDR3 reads CASTSAGHIVGNTIYF. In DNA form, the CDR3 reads TGTGCCAGCACCTCGGCAGGCCACATAGTTGGAAACACCATATATTTT.